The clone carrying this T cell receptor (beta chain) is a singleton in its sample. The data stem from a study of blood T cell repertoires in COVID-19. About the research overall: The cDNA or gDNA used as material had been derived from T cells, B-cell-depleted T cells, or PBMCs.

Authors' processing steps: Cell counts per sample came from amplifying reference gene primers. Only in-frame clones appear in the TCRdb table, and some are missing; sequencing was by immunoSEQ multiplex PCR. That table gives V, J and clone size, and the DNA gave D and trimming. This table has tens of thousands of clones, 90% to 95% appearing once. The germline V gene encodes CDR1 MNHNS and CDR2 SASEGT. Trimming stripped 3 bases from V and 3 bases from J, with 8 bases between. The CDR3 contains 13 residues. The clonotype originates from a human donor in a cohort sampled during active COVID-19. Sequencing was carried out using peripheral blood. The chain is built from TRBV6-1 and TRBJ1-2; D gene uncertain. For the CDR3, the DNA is TGTGCCAGCAGTGATCTACCATACTATGGCTACACCTTC. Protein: CASSDLPYYGYTF.